Below are 2 T cell receptor beta chains sequenced from a single sample in a study of CD8 T cells in ankylosing spondylitis. TCRdb reprocessed the 5' RACE reads with MiXCR, giving one entry per CDR3 protein. The profile shows 500,000 or so distinct CDR3 sequences, 5.3% of them singletons. Their cognate antigens are unknown. Study-wide results and limits: It appeared that ankylosing spondylitis blood was characterized by a TCR beta motif of about 8 highly homologous variants.

Sequenced input: blood, either unsorted or a sorted T cell fraction (not recorded which). The receptors were sampled from a male donor with ankylosing spondylitis.

The rearrangement uses TRBV29-1 and TRBJ2-3; 11 nucleotides align to TRBD2. The CDR3 has 14 amino acids. Unmatched junction bases numbered 6, after V lost 1 base and J lost 9 bases. The germline V gene has CDR1 SQVTM and CDR2 ANQGSEA. CDR3 in DNA: TGCAGCGTTGAAGGTATAGCGGGGGGGGCCACGCAGTATTTT. It specifies CSVEGIAGGATQYF.

At least ten counts were recorded for this clonotype. The chain's CDR3 is CSARNSSSNYGYTF. CDR3 bases: TGCAGTGCTAGAAACTCCTCCTCTAACTATGGCTACACCTTC. The J gene is TRBJ1-2, the V gene TRBV20-1, with unresolved D. Looked up from germline, CDR1 is DFQATT and CDR2 is SNEGSKA (reference sequence). The CDR3 covers 14 residues. Trimming shortened V by 2 bases and J by 0 bases, and 10 bases separated the two germline ends.